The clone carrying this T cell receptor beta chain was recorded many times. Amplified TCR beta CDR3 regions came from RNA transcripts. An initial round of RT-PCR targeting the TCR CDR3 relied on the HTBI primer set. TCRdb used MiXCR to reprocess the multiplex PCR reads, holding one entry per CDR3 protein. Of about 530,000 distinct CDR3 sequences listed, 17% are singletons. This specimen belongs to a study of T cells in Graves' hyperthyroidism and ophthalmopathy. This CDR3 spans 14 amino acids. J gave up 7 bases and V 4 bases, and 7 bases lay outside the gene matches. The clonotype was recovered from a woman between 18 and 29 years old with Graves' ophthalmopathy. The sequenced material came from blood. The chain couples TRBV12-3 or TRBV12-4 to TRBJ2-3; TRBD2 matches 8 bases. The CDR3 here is CASSSGGPAYTQYF. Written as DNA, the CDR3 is TGTGCCAGCAGTTCGGGAGGGCCAGCTTATACGCAGTATTTT.